This T cell receptor beta chain was documented in a study of tumor and adjacent non-tumor tissue in lung cancer. The table lists this clonotype with a count of one. No cell sorting was done before RNA was extracted from the tissue. This CDR3 is 20 amino acids long. Trimming at V came to 5 bases and at J to 0 bases, leaving 15 bases not matched to a gene. Looked up from germline, CDR1 is MDHEN and CDR2 is SYDVKM. A modified ARM-PCR protocol with three rounds of nested PCR amplified TCRbeta. Via MiXCR, TCRdb re-called the multiplex PCR reads, giving one row per CDR3 protein. The table shows 200,000 or so distinct CDR3 sequences, with 70% to 75% occurring only once.

The source is a man between 60 and 70 years old with non-small cell lung cancer. The chain has TRBV28 and TRBJ1-5, with TRBD1 identical over 11 bases. Specimen: lung tumor tissue. The CDR3 nucleotides are TGTGCCAGCAGTCCTCCCTCCGTGGGACAGGGGGATTCTAGCAATCAGCCCCAGCATTTT. Its translation is CASSPPSVGQGDSSNQPQHF.